The clone carrying this TCR beta chain has a handful of counts. The data are from a study of blood T cell repertoires in COVID-19. The V and J ends lost 0 bases and 5 bases respectively, with 15 bases between them. The CDR3 has 16 residues. Germline assignment: CDR1 LNHNV and CDR2 YYDKDF (reference sequence). In the authors' methods: Scientists estimated how many nucleated cells there were by amplifying reference gene primers. TCRdb keeps only in-frame clones here, not all; method: immunoSEQ multiplex PCR. The V and J calls and the clone size are those of that table, but D and trimming were determined from the DNA. The table lists 200,000 to 300,000 clones, over 80% of them singletons.

The sequence came from a woman in her 40s who had been exposed to COVID-19. The rearrangement links TRBV15 to TRBJ2-3, with a tentative D call TRBD1 (6 bases). The material sequenced was PBMCs or T cells enriched from blood (not recorded which). As DNA, the CDR3 is TGTGCCACCAGCAGAGATCCGGGACAAAGGGGAGATACGCAGTATTTT. It translates to CATSRDPGQRGDTQYF.